What follows are 17 T cell receptor beta chains derived from one specimen sequenced in a study of blood T cells in healthy people across ages. Combining a sample-barcoded 5' primer with a J-beta primer mix, a second PCR ran for roughly 7 to 12 cycles. Via MiXCR, TCRdb re-called the 5' RACE reads, giving one row per CDR3 protein. The table records hundreds of thousands of distinct CDR3 sequences, under 25% of them present only once. The material sequenced was blood. The receptors derive from a man aged 70 or older in good health.

The sample holds a few counts of this clonotype. The CDR3 reads CASSGPKGYTF. The DNA of the CDR3 is TGTGCCAGCAGTGGACCGAAAGGCTACACCTTC. The chain recombines TRBV28 with TRBJ1-2; D gene uncertain. The CDR3 is made up of 11 amino acids. The V gene's germline CDR1 is MDHEN and CDR2 SYDVKM. V was clipped by 5 bases and J by 8 bases, with 9 bases between them.

This clonotype was recorded a few times. This may arise from a read error, as a much more abundant clone is one base away. This rearrangement joins TRBV5-6 to TRBJ2-7; possibly TRBD1 for D (5 bases). Per the germline V gene, CDR1 is SGHDT and CDR2 is YYEEEE. The CDR3 length is 16 residues. This chain's CDR3 is CASSLGPGIVLETQCF. The CDR3 DNA is TGTGCCAGCAGCTTGGGACCAGGGATAGTGTTGGAGACCCAGTGCTTC.

This clonotype was seen more than once but under ten times. V gene TRBV28 combines with J gene TRBJ2-7; either TRBD1 or TRBD2 may fit D (5 bases each). The CDR3 sequence is 13 residues long. Germline V gives CDR1 MDHEN, CDR2 SYDVKM. Trimming removed 6 bases from V and 1 base from J, with 10 bases in between. CDR3 in amino acids: CASSWGMSYEQYF. CDR3 nucleotide sequence: TGTGCCAGCAGCTGGGGGATGTCCTACGAGCAGTACTTC.

This clonotype was seen more than once but under ten times. Here the CDR3 reads CASSQDFGTGKSETQYF. In DNA, the CDR3 is TGCGCCAGCAGCCAAGATTTTGGGACAGGGAAAAGCGAGACCCAGTACTTC. V and J are TRBV4-3 and TRBJ2-5, with TRBD1 matching over 9 bases. Germline V gives CDR1 LGHNA, CDR2 YSLEER. V was pared by 0 bases and J by 5 bases, with 10 bases of the junction left unmatched. CDR3 length: 17 amino acids.

DNA for the CDR3: TGCAGTGCCGTGACAGGGACCGGCTACACCTTC. Translated, it gives CSAVTGTGYTF. The chain recombines TRBV20-1 with TRBJ1-2, with 7 bases that match TRBD1. The V gene end was trimmed by 6 bases and the J gene end by 8 bases; junction bases not matched to a gene: 6. CDR1 and CDR2 (germline): DFQATT, SNEGSKA (reference sequence). This CDR3 has 11 amino acids.

This clonotype has at least ten counts. V is TRBV2 and J is TRBJ2-3; D not resolved. There are 13 residues in the CDR3. Germline CDR1 reads SNHLY; CDR2 reads FYNNEI. V lost 7 bases to trimming and J lost 5 bases, with 13 bases between them. CDR3 sequence reads: CASKFPNRDTQYF. The CDR3 region has the DNA TGTGCCAGCAAGTTTCCGAACCGAGATACGCAGTATTTT. The full variable domain, with the rest looked up from reference TRBV2 and TRBJ2-3, is EPEVTQTPSHQVTQMGQEVILRCVPISNHLYFYWYRQILGQKVEFLVSFYNNEISEKSEIFDDQFSVERPDGSNFTLKIRSTKLEDSAMYFCASKFPNRDTQYFGPGTRLTVL.

This clonotype was observed a few times. The chain carries TRBV20-1 and TRBJ2-5, with D perhaps TRBD1 (5 bases). Between the trimmed V and J ends, which lost 6 bases and 3 bases, there was a span of 17 bases. The CDR3 loop spans 14 amino acids. In germline, CDR1 is DFQATT, CDR2 SNEGSKA (reference sequence). CDR3 sequence: CSAQVGAGEETQYF. Here the CDR3 DNA reads TGCAGTGCCCAAGTAGGGGCAGGTGAAGAGACCCAGTACTTC.

This chain joins TRBV10-3 and TRBJ2-7; D is ambiguous. With 3 bases removed from V and 2 bases from J, the gap between germline ends came to 5 bases. The CDR3 contains 12 residues. Germline lookup yields CDR1 ENHRY and CDR2 SYGVKD. This CDR3 is CAISDGPYEQYF. CDR3 nucleotides: TGTGCCATCAGTGACGGCCCCTACGAGCAGTACTTC.

In its sample, this clonotype was seen a few times. V is TRBV29-1 and J is TRBJ2-1, with D perhaps TRBD2 (6 bases). Germline-derived CDR1 and CDR2 are SQVTM and ANQGSEA. CDR3 length: 13 amino acids. Between the trimmed V and J ends, which lost 5 bases and 4 bases, there was a span of 12 bases. DNA for the CDR3: TGCAGCGTTTCGGAGCGGGTTTACAATGAGCAGTTCTTC. This translates into CSVSERVYNEQFF.

This clonotype was counted between two and nine times. The chain uses TRBV7-9 and TRBJ2-2; 7 bases map to TRBD1. Trimming at V came to 4 bases and at J to 0 bases, leaving 2 bases not matched to a gene. This CDR3 contains 15 residues. Per germline, CDR1 SEHNR and CDR2 FQNEAQ (reference sequence). CDR3 in DNA: TGTGCCAGCAGCTACGGGACAGCGAACACCGGGGAGCTGTTTTTT. Residues: CASSYGTANTGELFF. Based on the CDR3 plus reference TRBV7-9 and TRBJ2-2, the full variable domain is DTGVSQNPRHKITKRGQNVTFRCDPISEHNRLYWYRQTLGQGPEFLTYFQNEAQLEKSRLLSDRFSAERPKGSFSTLEIQRTEQGDSAMYLCASSYGTANTGELFFGEGSRLTVL.

This chain joins TRBV2 and TRBJ2-3; D gene ambiguous. Looked up from germline, CDR1 is SNHLY and CDR2 is FYNNEI. V was clipped by 2 bases and J by 4 bases, with 4 bases between them. CDR3 length: 12 residues. The CDR3 sequence is CASSELADTQYF. The CDR3 DNA sequence: TGTGCCAGCAGTGAATTGGCAGATACGCAGTATTTT.

Written as DNA, the CDR3 is TGTGCCAGCAGGGTGGGAGGGAGGAATACGCAGTATTTT. Its protein is CASRVGGRNTQYF. This rearrangement joins TRBV6-5 to TRBJ2-3; TRBD2 agrees at 7 bases. Germline V lookup: CDR1 MNHEY, CDR2 SVGAGI. CDR3 size: 13 residues. The J segment lost 7 bases and the V segment lost 6 bases, leaving 7 bases of the junction unmatched.

The chain carries TRBV7-2 and TRBJ2-1; maybe TRBD2 (6 bases). Germline assignment: CDR1 SGHTA and CDR2 FQGNSA. V was cut by 3 bases and J by 2 bases, with 8 bases left in between. The CDR3 is 14 amino acids. CDR3 nucleotide sequence: TGTGCCAGCAGCTTTCCTAGCGCCTACAATGAGCAGTTCTTC. Protein: CASSFPSAYNEQFF. Filled out from reference TRBV7-2 and TRBJ2-1, the complete variable domain reads GAGVSQSPSNKVTEKGKDVELRCDPISGHTALYWYRQSLGQGLEFLIYFQGNSAPDKSGLPSDRFSAERTGGSVSTLTIQRTQQEDSAVYLCASSFPSAYNEQFFGPGTRLTVL.

The chain couples TRBV12-3 or TRBV12-4 to TRBJ2-1; no clear D gene. The CDR3 sequence is 15 residues long. Trimming pared 3 bases from V and 4 bases from J, leaving 13 bases between. This CDR3 is CASSFRAALYNEQFF. CDR3 DNA: TGTGCCAGCAGTTTTAGAGCCGCTCTGTACAATGAGCAGTTCTTC.

There are a few counts of this clonotype. The V call is TRBV30, the J call TRBJ1-1, with D tentatively TRBD1 (6 bases). Germline CDR1 is GTSNPN and CDR2 is SVGIG (reference sequence). Trimming removed 3 bases at V and 6 bases at J, with 14 bases between. The CDR3 runs 13 residues. The chain's CDR3 is CAWRKGGIPEAFF. CDR3 DNA sequence: TGTGCCTGGAGAAAAGGGGGTATCCCTGAAGCTTTCTTT.

The rearrangement uses TRBV18 and TRBJ2-1; D may be TRBD1 (6 bases). The J call may be mistaken, given a closer DNA end match to TRBJ2-7. CDR1 and CDR2 (germline): KGHSH, LQKENI. The CDR3 consists of 13 residues. CDR3: CASSDGTTYEQYF. In nucleotides, the CDR3 is TGTGCCAGCTCAGACGGGACAACCTACGAGCAGTACTTC.

In this sample, this clonotype turned up a few times. The V call is TRBV10-3, the J call TRBJ2-1, with 8 bases fitting TRBD2. Germline CDR1 and CDR2: ENHRY and SYGVKD. The CDR3 loop spans 19 amino acids. V was clipped by 7 bases and J by 0 bases; unmatched bases: 17. The CDR3 is CAITSTGLTSGGSYNEQFF. The DNA for the CDR3 is TGTGCCATCACATCGACAGGCCTAACTAGCGGCGGCTCCTACAATGAGCAGTTCTTC.